Presented here are 20 T cell receptor beta chains from one specimen sequenced in a study of PD-1 blockade in classical Hodgkin lymphoma. The repertoire was sequenced with immunoSEQ multiplex PCR; TCRdb's copy has only in-frame clones and lacks some. The repertoire consists of about 97,000 clones, with 75% to 90% occurring once and the leading ten covering more than 9%. In every patient, relapse followed autologous stem cell transplantation, while exposure to brentuximab vedotin differed. The material sequenced was peripheral blood mononuclear cells (PBMCs), taken at baseline. These receptors were obtained from a human donor with classical Hodgkin lymphoma.

In its sample, this clone was seen once. The chain is built from TRBV28 and TRBJ2-7, with D unresolved. The CDR3 sequence is 14 residues long. V lost 5 bases and J 0 bases, leaving 11 bases between the germline ends. The germline V gene encodes CDR1 MDHEN and CDR2 SYDVKM. The CDR3 DNA sequence: TGTGCCAGCAGTAGCTCAGGACGCTCCTACGAGCAGTACTTC. This translates into CASSSSGRSYEQYF.

This clone was found once. The rearrangement uses TRBV2 and TRBJ1-1, with D unclear. Trimming took 5 bases from V and 0 from J, leaving 7 bases between them. Looked up from germline, CDR1 is SNHLY and CDR2 is FYNNEI. This CDR3 has 13 residues. The CDR3 DNA sequence: TGTGCCAGCAGTTTAGGAGTGAACACTGAAGCTTTCTTT. Its protein is CASSLGVNTEAFF. Combining the CDR3 with reference TRBV2 and TRBJ1-1 gives the whole variable domain EPEVTQTPSHQVTQMGQEVILRCVPISNHLYFYWYRQILGQKVEFLVSFYNNEISEKSEIFDDQFSVERPDGSNFTLKIRSTKLEDSAMYFCASSLGVNTEAFFGQGTRLTVV.

This rearrangement joins TRBV9 to TRBJ2-2; 9 bases are shared with TRBD2. Per germline, CDR1 SGDLS and CDR2 YYNGEE. This CDR3 region has 15 residues. The J segment lost 0 bases and the V segment lost 3 bases, leaving 0 bases of the junction unmatched. The CDR3: CASSERGANTGELFF. CDR3 nucleotides: TGTGCCAGCAGCGAGCGGGGGGCGAACACCGGGGAGCTGTTTTTT.

V is TRBV30 and J is TRBJ2-5; D is unclear. Per germline, CDR1 GTSNPN and CDR2 SVGIG (reference sequence). This CDR3 comprises 13 residues. V was shortened by 0 bases and J by 2 bases, with 7 bases between the two germline ends. CDR3 bases: TGTGCCTGGAGTGTATCAACACAAGAGACCCAGTACTTC. The encoded protein is CAWSVSTQETQYF.

The CDR3 DNA follows: TGTGCCAGCGGCCTCCAGTACGCGGAGCAGTACTTC. Translated: CASGLQYAEQYF. This chain connects TRBV2 to TRBJ2-7; D remains ambiguous. V lost 8 bases and J 7 bases, leaving 15 bases between the germline ends. This CDR3 spans 12 amino acids. CDR1 SNHLY and CDR2 FYNNEI come from the germline V gene.

This clone has just one count. V gene TRBV30 combines with J gene TRBJ2-2, with unresolved D. Germline CDR1 GTSNPN, CDR2 SVGIG (reference sequence). The CDR3 has 12 residues. Trimming removed 2 bases from V and 2 bases from J, with 3 bases in between. This chain's CDR3 is CAWSLNTGELFF. In nucleotides, the CDR3 is TGTGCCTGGAGTCTTAACACCGGGGAGCTGTTTTTT.

The chain employs TRBV10-3 and TRBJ1-4; D is possibly TRBD1 (5 bases). The germline gives CDR1 ENHRY, CDR2 SYGVKD. Trimming pared 6 bases from V and 4 bases from J, leaving 12 bases between. The CDR3 length is 14 residues. The CDR3 reads CAIRGDGVNEKLFF. CDR3 nucleotide sequence: TGTGCCATCAGAGGGGACGGGGTTAATGAAAAACTGTTTTTT.

V and J are TRBV30 and TRBJ2-1; 14 bases are shared with TRBD2. The ends lost 3 bases at V and 7 bases at J; junction bases unmatched: 11. The CDR3 has 17 residues. Germline V gene lookup returns CDR1 GTSNPN and CDR2 SVGIG (reference sequence). The chain's CDR3 is CAWRLPGLAGVANEQFF. As DNA, the CDR3 is TGTGCCTGGAGGCTCCCGGGACTAGCGGGAGTTGCGAATGAGCAGTTCTTC.

The genes are TRBV27 and TRBJ1-2; perhaps TRBD1 as D (5 bases). CDR3 length equals 14 residues. Germline V gene lookup returns CDR1 MNHEY and CDR2 SMNVEV (reference sequence). Deletions cut 5 bases from V and 4 bases from J, with 14 bases between. The CDR3 region is CASSPNGDSYGYTF. The CDR3 DNA reads TGTGCCAGCAGTCCCAATGGTGACAGCTATGGCTACACCTTC.

V usage is TRBV19 and J usage is TRBJ2-4, with D hard to call. CDR3 size: 12 residues. Looked up from germline, CDR1 is LNHDA and CDR2 is SQIVND (reference sequence). V was pared by 3 bases and J by 9 bases, with 9 bases between. The CDR3 protein is CASSISLGIQYF. The CDR3 region has the DNA TGTGCCAGTAGTATCAGCTTGGGCATTCAGTACTTC.

This clone appeared once. V is TRBV2 and J is TRBJ2-3, with D perhaps assigned TRBD1 or TRBD2 (5 bases each). Trimming took off 3 bases at V and 2 bases at J, with 9 bases between the two ends. This CDR3 spans 14 amino acids. Germline lookup yields CDR1 SNHLY and CDR2 FYNNEI. CDR3 protein: CASSEGVLTDTQYF. The CDR3 DNA sequence: TGTGCCAGCAGTGAGGGGGTTCTCACAGATACGCAGTATTTT.

The CDR3: CASSFREQVSYEQYF. The DNA of the CDR3 is TGTGCCAGCAGCTTCAGGGAGCAAGTCTCCTACGAGCAGTACTTC. The J gene is TRBJ2-7, the V gene TRBV2, with D perhaps assigned TRBD1 or TRBD2 (5 bases each). The V end was cut by 6 bases, the J end by 0 bases, with 15 bases between. The CDR3 covers 15 residues. In germline, CDR1 is SNHLY, CDR2 FYNNEI.

On this clone itself: This same CDR3 is encoded by further DNA sequences in the sample. The chain combines TRBV7-2 with TRBJ1-2; 9 nucleotides align to TRBD1. The germline gives CDR1 SGHTA, CDR2 FQGNSA. This CDR3 comprises 13 residues. V shed 1 base, J shed 6 bases, and the junction held 0 bases outside the gene matches. The CDR3 region has the DNA TGTGCCAGCAGCTTAGGGACAGGGGATGGCTACACCTTC. Protein sequence: CASSLGTGDGYTF.

This chain joins TRBV7-2 and TRBJ1-4; D gene unclear. The CDR3 length is 18 residues. From germline, CDR1 is SGHTA and CDR2 FQGNSA. Trimming cost V 5 bases and J 5 bases, with 24 bases left between them. CDR3 protein: CASSLAPPSDGPNEKLFF. The DNA of the CDR3 is TGTGCCAGCAGCCTCGCCCCACCCTCGGACGGTCCAAATGAAAAACTGTTTTTT.

This clone was recorded a few times. The chain couples TRBV19 to TRBJ1-1; no reliable D call. The CDR3 sequence is 14 residues long. Germline V gene sequence: CDR1 LNHDA, CDR2 SQIVND (reference sequence). Between the trimmed V and J ends, which lost 3 bases and 4 bases, there was a span of 12 bases. The CDR3 nucleotides are TGTGCCAGTAGTATCGGTGGGCCGGTCACTGAAGCTTTCTTT. This sequence encodes CASSIGGPVTEAFF. Drawing the rest from reference TRBV19 and TRBJ1-1, the complete variable domain is DGGITQSPKYLFRKEGQNVTLSCEQNLNHDAMYWYRQDPGQGLRLIYYSQIVNDFQKGDIAEGYSVSREKKESFPLTVTSAQKNPTAFYLCASSIGGPVTEAFFGQGTRLTVV.

The chain's CDR3 is CASSPGLNTGELFF. The CDR3 DNA reads TGTGCCAGCAGCCCCGGACTGAACACCGGGGAGCTGTTTTTT. The chain links TRBV14 to TRBJ2-2, with D perhaps matching TRBD2 (5 bases). CDR1 and CDR2 (germline): SGHDN, FVKESK. V was shortened by 4 bases and J by 1 base, with 7 bases between the two germline ends. The CDR3 has 14 residues.

This clone was detected only once. As DNA, the CDR3 is TGTGCCAGCAGCCTAGCCGGGACAGGGGGCAAGGGGGAAAAACTGTTTTTT. Its translation: CASSLAGTGGKGEKLFF. The gene calls are TRBV11-2 and TRBJ1-4; 12 bases agree with TRBD1. Looked up from germline, CDR1 is SGHAT and CDR2 is FQNNGV. The V and J ends lost 5 bases and 8 bases, in that order; junction bases with no gene match: 12. This CDR3 is 17 amino acids long. The full variable domain, in which reference TRBV11-2 and TRBJ1-4 provide the parts outside the CDR3, is EAGVAQSPRYKIIEKRQSVAFWCNPISGHATLYWYQQILGQGPKLLIQFQNNGVVDDSQLPKDRFSAERLKGVDSTLKIQPAKLEDSAVYLCASSLAGTGGKGEKLFFGSGTQLSVL.

The chain is built from TRBV6-5 and TRBJ2-1, with D perhaps TRBD2 (7 bases). The V and J ends lost 6 bases and 1 base respectively, with 13 bases between them. The CDR3 is made up of 15 amino acids. Germline V lookup: CDR1 MNHEY, CDR2 SVGAGI. The CDR3 is CASRGRGVSYNEQFF. The CDR3 DNA follows: TGTGCCAGCAGGGGGAGGGGGGTTTCCTACAATGAGCAGTTCTTC.

The chain employs TRBV5-1 and TRBJ2-7; D may be TRBD1 or TRBD2 (5 bases each). The CDR3 is made up of 13 amino acids. The germline CDR1 and CDR2 sequences are SGHRS and YFSETQ. V was cut by 4 bases and J by 3 bases, with 11 bases left in between. CDR3 bases: TGCGCCAGCAGCGTGGGACCTTACTACGAGCAGTACTTC. Residues: CASSVGPYYEQYF. Looking up the rest from reference TRBV5-1 and TRBJ2-7 gives the full variable domain: KAGVTQTPRYLIKTRGQQVTLSCSPISGHRSVSWYQQTPGQGLQFLFEYFSETQRNKGNFPGRFSGRQFSNSRSEMNVSTLELGDSALYLCASSVGPYYEQYFGPGTRLTVT.

This chain connects TRBV18 to TRBJ1-2; D gene unclear. In germline, CDR1 is KGHSH, CDR2 LQKENI. Between the trimmed V and J ends, which lost 3 bases and 1 base, there was a span of 18 bases. The CDR3 has 17 amino acids. The CDR3 protein is CASSPPDWAGLNYGYTF. The DNA of the CDR3 is TGTGCCAGCTCACCCCCCGATTGGGCCGGGCTTAACTATGGCTACACCTTC.